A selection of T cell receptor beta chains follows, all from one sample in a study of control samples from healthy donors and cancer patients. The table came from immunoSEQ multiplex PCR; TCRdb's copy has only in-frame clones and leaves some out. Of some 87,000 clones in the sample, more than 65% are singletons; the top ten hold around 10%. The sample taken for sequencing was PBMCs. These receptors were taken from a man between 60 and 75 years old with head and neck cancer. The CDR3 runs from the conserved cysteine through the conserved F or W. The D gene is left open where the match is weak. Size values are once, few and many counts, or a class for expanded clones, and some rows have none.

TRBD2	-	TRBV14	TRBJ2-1	TGTGCCAGCAGCCCCCACCCGCTAGCGGGTGTGTACAATGAGCAGTTCTTC	CASSPHPLAGVYNEQFF
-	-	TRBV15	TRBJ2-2	TGTGCCACCAGCACCCCGAACACCGGGGAGCTGTTTTTT	CATSTPNTGELFF
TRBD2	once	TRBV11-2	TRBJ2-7	TGTGCCAGCAGCTTAGAGACGGGGGGGGGCAGGGACTACGAGCAGTACTTC	CASSLETGGGRDYEQYF
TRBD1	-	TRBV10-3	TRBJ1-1	TGTGCCATCAGACCTCAGGGGGCCACTGAAGCTTTCTTT	CAIRPQGATEAFF
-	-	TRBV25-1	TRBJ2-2	TGTGCCAGCAGTCAGACCGCCGGGACCTCCAGCACCGGGGAGCTGTTTTTT	CASSQTAGTSSTGELFF
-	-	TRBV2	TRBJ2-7	TGTGCCAGCAGTCCCCTCGGGCAGGGGAGGCAGTACTTC	CASSPLGQGRQYF
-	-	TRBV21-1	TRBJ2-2	TGTGCCAGCAGCACGATCGGGGAGCTGTTTTTT	CASSTIGELFF
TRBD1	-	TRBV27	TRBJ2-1	TGTGCCAGCAGTTTACGTCCGAACGGACAGGGGGCGAGGAATGAGCAGTTCTTC	CASSLRPNGQGARNEQFF
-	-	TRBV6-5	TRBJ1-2	TGTGCCAGCAGTTATGATTCGCAAGATGGCTATGGCTACACCTTC	CASSYDSQDGYGYTF
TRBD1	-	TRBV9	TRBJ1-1	TGTGCCAGCAGCGCAGAATACAGGGGGCGCGGTGAAGCTTTCTTT	CASSAEYRGRGEAFF
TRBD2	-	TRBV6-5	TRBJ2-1	TGTGCCAGCAGTTCCTACAGTAGCGGGCTCTACAATGAGCAGTTCTTC	CASSSYSSGLYNEQFF
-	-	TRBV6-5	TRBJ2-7	TGTGCCAGCAGTTTCGAGGGCTACGAGCAGTACTTC	CASSFEGYEQYF
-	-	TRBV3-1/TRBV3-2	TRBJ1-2	TGTGCCAGCAGCCAGGGAGAGATCCCTAACTATGGCTACACCTTC	CASSQGEIPNYGYTF